Following are 8 T cell receptor beta chains from one sample sequenced in a study of PD-1 blockade in mismatch repair-deficient tumors. Libraries were prepared by immunoSEQ multiplex PCR; TCRdb keeps only in-frame clonotypes and omits some of them. The sample lists some 40,000 clones, roughly 83% seen once, with about 1.1% in the top ten. This specimen was PBMCs, taken roughly 40 weeks after starting pembrolizumab. The receptors stem from an adult with mismatch repair-deficient cancer.

This clone was seen a handful of times. V is TRBV20-1 and J is TRBJ1-1, with D tentatively TRBD1 (6 bases). This CDR3 comprises 11 residues. The V gene's germline CDR1 is DFQATT and CDR2 SNEGSKA (reference sequence). V lost 6 bases, J lost 6 bases, and 11 bases lay in between. This CDR3 is CSANRAAEAFF. The CDR3 DNA follows: TGCAGTGCGAACAGGGCCGCTGAAGCTTTCTTT.

V usage is TRBV5-4 and J usage is TRBJ2-4; 7 bases agree with TRBD1. Trimming took 4 bases from V and 9 from J; bases not matched to a gene: 7. The germline gives CDR1 SGHNT, CDR2 YYREEE (reference sequence). This CDR3 contains 13 residues. The CDR3 protein is CASSRQGGSIQYF. CDR3 sequence (DNA): TGTGCCAGCAGCCGACAGGGTGGAAGCATTCAGTACTTC.

This clone was counted between two and nine times. The CDR3 is CASSQAAGGNEQYF. CDR3 in DNA: TGTGCCAGCAGCCAAGCAGCGGGAGGGAACGAGCAGTACTTC. V usage is TRBV4-2 and J usage is TRBJ2-7; the match to TRBD2 covers 10 bases. Unmatched junction bases numbered 2, after V lost 1 base and J lost 5 bases. Germline lookup yields CDR1 LGHNA and CDR2 YNFKEQ. The CDR3 length is 14 residues.

CDR3 in DNA: TGCGCCAGCAGCCGACAGGGGGAGACTGAAGCTTTCTTT. Residues: CASSRQGETEAFF. The rearrangement links TRBV5-1 to TRBJ1-1, with 9 bases identical to TRBD1. In germline, CDR1 is SGHRS, CDR2 YFSETQ. This CDR3 comprises 13 residues. Unmatched junction bases numbered 3, after V lost 4 bases and J lost 5 bases.

The gene calls are TRBV5-4 and TRBJ2-7, with 14 bases fitting TRBD2. The CDR3 is made up of 16 amino acids. The ends lost 4 bases at V and 7 bases at J; junction bases unmatched: 10. The germline CDR1 and CDR2 sequences are SGHNT and YYREEE (reference sequence). The CDR3, as DNA: TGTGCCAGCAGCGAAGGGACTAGCGGGAGTCTGGGGGAGCAGTACTTC. This encodes CASSEGTSGSLGEQYF.

The rearrangement uses TRBV2 and TRBJ1-3, with 11 nucleotides matching TRBD1. This CDR3 comprises 15 residues. Trimming removed 4 bases from V and 3 bases from J; junction bases left unmatched: 2. CDR1 is SNHLY, CDR2 FYNNEI, per germline. Written as DNA, the CDR3 is TGTGCCAGCAGTGGGACAGGGGGCTATGGAAACACCATATATTTT. Its translation: CASSGTGGYGNTIYF.

The chain is built from TRBV29-1 and TRBJ1-2; tentative D call: TRBD1 (5 bases). Per germline, CDR1 SQVTM and CDR2 ANQGSEA. This CDR3 contains 12 residues. The ends were cut back, 5 bases at V and 5 bases at J, with 12 bases in the middle. CDR3 nucleotide sequence: TGCAGCGTTAGGACACCAGCTTATGGCTACACCTTC. Translation: CSVRTPAYGYTF.

A remark on this clone: This CDR3 is also generated by other DNA sequences in the sample. The chain employs TRBV29-1 and TRBJ2-7, with 8 bases matching TRBD2. V lost 2 bases and J lost 7; bases outside the gene matches: 10. The CDR3 sequence is 14 residues long. The germline CDR1 and CDR2 sequences are SQVTM and ANQGSEA. The CDR3 bases are TGCAGCGTTGAAAGCCCGACTAGCGTGTATGAGCAGTACTTC. Its translation: CSVESPTSVYEQYF.